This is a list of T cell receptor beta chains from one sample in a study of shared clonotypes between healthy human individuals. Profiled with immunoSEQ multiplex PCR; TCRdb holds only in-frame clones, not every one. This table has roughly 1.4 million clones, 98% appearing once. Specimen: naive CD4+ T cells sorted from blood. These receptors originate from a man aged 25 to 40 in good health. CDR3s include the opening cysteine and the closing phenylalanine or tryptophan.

cdr3_aa: CASSYWENQETQYF
j_call: TRBJ2-5
v_call: TRBV6-5

cdr3_aa: CASSLNPGFQETQYF
j_call: TRBJ2-5
v_call: TRBV28

cdr3_aa: CTSSYAQSRANVLTF
j_call: TRBJ2-6
v_call: TRBV1

cdr3_aa: CASSFGGGLIGETQYF
j_call: TRBJ2-5
v_call: TRBV7-6

cdr3_aa: CASSSGLAGHEQYF
j_call: TRBJ2-7
v_call: TRBV7-9

cdr3_aa: CASSLEGTSGSYNEQFF
j_call: TRBJ2-1
v_call: TRBV5-4

cdr3_aa: CASRGDRDRPYEQYF
j_call: TRBJ2-7
v_call: TRBV7-8

cdr3_aa: CAISESLAVNTGELFF
j_call: TRBJ2-2
v_call: TRBV10-3

cdr3_aa: CASSLGLGESLITDTQYF
j_call: TRBJ2-3
v_call: TRBV11-3

cdr3_aa: CASSRLLTGEQYF
j_call: TRBJ2-7
v_call: TRBV11-2

cdr3_aa: CSVGAGVSEQFF
j_call: TRBJ2-1
v_call: TRBV29-1

cdr3_aa: CASSYPQGAWETQYF
j_call: TRBJ2-5
v_call: TRBV6-6

cdr3_aa: CASSSGGPGGYTF
j_call: TRBJ1-2
v_call: TRBV5-4

cdr3_aa: CASSQGDRGARGYGYTF
j_call: TRBJ1-2
v_call: TRBV4-3

cdr3_aa: CASRNPGTVSGNTIYF
j_call: TRBJ1-3
v_call: TRBV19

cdr3_aa: CASSRASGVIDTQYF
j_call: TRBJ2-3
v_call: TRBV5-1

cdr3_aa: CASSPPQGRAEETQYF
j_call: TRBJ2-5
v_call: TRBV5-6

cdr3_aa: CASSFTGYEQYF
j_call: TRBJ2-7
v_call: TRBV5-1

cdr3_aa: CASSFMRSSYNEQFF
j_call: TRBJ2-1
v_call: TRBV2

cdr3_aa: CASSYGLAGIQYF
j_call: TRBJ2-4
v_call: TRBV6-5

cdr3_aa: CASSYRGRETQYF
j_call: TRBJ2-5
v_call: TRBV18

cdr3_aa: CASSPQAAGTEAFF
j_call: TRBJ1-1
v_call: TRBV5-4

cdr3_aa: CASQVGGTEHFYEQYF
j_call: TRBJ2-7
v_call: TRBV18

cdr3_aa: CASSPHGQGGITNTQYF
j_call: TRBJ2-3
v_call: TRBV28

cdr3_aa: CASSLSGGRPYNEQFF
j_call: TRBJ2-1
v_call: TRBV7-2

cdr3_aa: CSVKGGAEAFF
j_call: TRBJ1-1
v_call: TRBV29-1

cdr3_aa: CASRKRESHEQYF
j_call: TRBJ2-7
v_call: TRBV6-6

cdr3_aa: CALTGQGFGYTEAFF
j_call: TRBJ1-1
v_call: TRBV7-9

cdr3_aa: CASSGDSNTEAFF
j_call: TRBJ1-1
v_call: TRBV2

cdr3_aa: CASSGNSGRGGETQYF
j_call: TRBJ2-5
v_call: TRBV2

cdr3_aa: CASSVGGRVSTGELFF
j_call: TRBJ2-2
v_call: TRBV9

cdr3_aa: CASSPPGGNTGELFF
j_call: TRBJ2-2
v_call: TRBV7-9

cdr3_aa: CASSSARRGTNLYEQYF
j_call: TRBJ2-7
v_call: TRBV27

cdr3_aa: CASSRVTGELFF
j_call: TRBJ2-2
v_call: TRBV2

cdr3_aa: CASSPRTGGEDEQFF
j_call: TRBJ2-1
v_call: TRBV18

cdr3_aa: CASSRTGGNEKLFF
j_call: TRBJ1-4
v_call: TRBV6-5

cdr3_aa: CASSLGLAGAGELFF
j_call: TRBJ2-2
v_call: TRBV5-4

cdr3_aa: CASSPGEGRGGNQPQHF
j_call: TRBJ1-5
v_call: TRBV11-2

cdr3_aa: CASSEPGGGQPYEQYF
j_call: TRBJ2-7
v_call: TRBV28

cdr3_aa: CASSTRDRGEQYF
j_call: TRBJ2-7
v_call: TRBV7-2

cdr3_aa: CASSSTPAGATEAFF
j_call: TRBJ1-1
v_call: TRBV27

cdr3_aa: CAISDPSGSTDTQYF
j_call: TRBJ2-3
v_call: TRBV10-3

cdr3_aa: CASSLGGTSGGNEQFF
j_call: TRBJ2-1
v_call: TRBV9

cdr3_aa: CASSEGSYYEQYF
j_call: TRBJ2-7
v_call: TRBV5-1

cdr3_aa: CASSFGAGEKLFF
j_call: TRBJ1-4
v_call: TRBV7-9

cdr3_aa: CAISEDSSPFVSVEAFF
j_call: TRBJ1-1
v_call: TRBV10-3